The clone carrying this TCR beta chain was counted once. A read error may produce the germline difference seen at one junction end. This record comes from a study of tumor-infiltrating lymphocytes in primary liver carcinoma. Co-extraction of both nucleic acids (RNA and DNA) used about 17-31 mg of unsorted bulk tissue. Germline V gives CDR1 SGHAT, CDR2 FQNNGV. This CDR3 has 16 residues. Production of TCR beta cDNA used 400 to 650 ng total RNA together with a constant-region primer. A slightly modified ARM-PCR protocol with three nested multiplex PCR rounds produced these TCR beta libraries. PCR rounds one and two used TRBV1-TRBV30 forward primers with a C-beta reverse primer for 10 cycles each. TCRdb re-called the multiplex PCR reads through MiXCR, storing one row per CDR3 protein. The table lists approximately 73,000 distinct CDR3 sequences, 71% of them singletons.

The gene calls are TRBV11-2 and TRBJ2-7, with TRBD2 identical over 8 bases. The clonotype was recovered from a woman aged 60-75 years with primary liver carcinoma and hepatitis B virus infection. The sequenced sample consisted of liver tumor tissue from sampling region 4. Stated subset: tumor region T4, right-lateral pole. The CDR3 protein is CVSTSPGREARGEKYF. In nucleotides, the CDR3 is TGTGTCAGCACGTCTCCTGGGCGGGAGGCAAGGGGGGAGAAGTACTTC.